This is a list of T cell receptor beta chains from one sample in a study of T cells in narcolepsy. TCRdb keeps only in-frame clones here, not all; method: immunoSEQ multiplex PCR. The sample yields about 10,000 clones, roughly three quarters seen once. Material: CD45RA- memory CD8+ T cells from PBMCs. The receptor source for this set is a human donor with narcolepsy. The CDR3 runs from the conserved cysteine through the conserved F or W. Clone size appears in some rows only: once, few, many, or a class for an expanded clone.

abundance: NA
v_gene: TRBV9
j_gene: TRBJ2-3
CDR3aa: CASSEKGQGALDTQYF

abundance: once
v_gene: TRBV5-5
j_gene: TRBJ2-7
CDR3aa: CASSTGTGGEFYEQYF

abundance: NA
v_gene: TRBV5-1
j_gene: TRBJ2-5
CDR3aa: CASSLGQAPFLETQYF

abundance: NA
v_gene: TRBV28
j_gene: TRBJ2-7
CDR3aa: CASSLWTDSYEQYF

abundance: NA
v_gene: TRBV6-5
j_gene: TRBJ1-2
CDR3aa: CASSYGGNNYGYTF

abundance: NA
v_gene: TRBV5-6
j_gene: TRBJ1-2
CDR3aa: CASSFPGGDYGYTF

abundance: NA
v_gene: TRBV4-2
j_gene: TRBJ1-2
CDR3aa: CASSQGFGQPWDYGYTF

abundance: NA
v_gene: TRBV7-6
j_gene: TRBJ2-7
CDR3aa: CASSYGQVSSYEQYF

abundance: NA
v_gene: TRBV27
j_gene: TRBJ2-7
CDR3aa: CASSSQGFFSYEQYF

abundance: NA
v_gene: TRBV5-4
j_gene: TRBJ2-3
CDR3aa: CASSPDGDTQYF

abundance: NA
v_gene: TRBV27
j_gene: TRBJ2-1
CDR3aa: CASSILAGGNYNEQFF

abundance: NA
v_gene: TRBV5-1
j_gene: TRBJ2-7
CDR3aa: CASSPQGSFYEQYF

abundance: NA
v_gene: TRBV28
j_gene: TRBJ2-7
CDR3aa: CASSFPLAGGSPNEQYF

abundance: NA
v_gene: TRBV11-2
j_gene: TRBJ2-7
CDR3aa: CASSLTEGTYEQYF

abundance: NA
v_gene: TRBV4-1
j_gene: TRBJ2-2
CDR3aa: CASSQGTSVPGELFF

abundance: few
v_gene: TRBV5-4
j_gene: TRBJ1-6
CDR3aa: CASSQTTRDPPSPLHF

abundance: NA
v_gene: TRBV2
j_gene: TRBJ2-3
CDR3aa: CASRQGSADTQYF

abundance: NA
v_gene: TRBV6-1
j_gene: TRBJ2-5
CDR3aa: CASSDWDRSEETQYF

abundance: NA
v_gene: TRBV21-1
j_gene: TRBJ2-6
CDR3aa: CASSKGEGAGANVLTF

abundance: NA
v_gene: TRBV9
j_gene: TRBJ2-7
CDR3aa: CASSAGNRPHEQYF

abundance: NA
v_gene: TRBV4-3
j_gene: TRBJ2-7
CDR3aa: CASSLWQSSYEQYF

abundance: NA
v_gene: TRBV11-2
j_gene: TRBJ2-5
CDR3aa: CASSSEEARETQYF

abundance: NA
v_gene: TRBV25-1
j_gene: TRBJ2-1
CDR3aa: CASSEWTEYNEQFF

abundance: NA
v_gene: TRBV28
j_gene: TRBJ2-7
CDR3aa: CASSEQGASYEQYF

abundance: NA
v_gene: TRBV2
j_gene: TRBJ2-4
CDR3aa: CASRELPGQGERNIQYF

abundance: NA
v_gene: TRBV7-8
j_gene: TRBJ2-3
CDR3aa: CASSLGISFPDTQYF

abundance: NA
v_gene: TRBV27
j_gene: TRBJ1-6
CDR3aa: CASSQKGLPLHF

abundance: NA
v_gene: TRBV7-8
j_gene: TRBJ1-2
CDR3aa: CASSLTPTDYGYTF

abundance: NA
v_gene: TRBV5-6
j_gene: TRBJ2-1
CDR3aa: CASSLGTSGGYEQFF

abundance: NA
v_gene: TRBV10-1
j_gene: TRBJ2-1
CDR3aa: CASSVGAPRIGASSYNEQFF

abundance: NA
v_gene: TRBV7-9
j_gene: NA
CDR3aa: CASSSTGGAYEQYF